This T cell receptor beta chain derives from a study of T cell responses to AZD1222 COVID-19 vaccine. Study outcomes and limitations: Spike-specific TCR breadth rose after two AZD1222 doses, and depth rose as well. Repertoire sampling happened only post peak T cell response. There were mostly white British donors and more females than males, and clonal diversity was possibly underestimated. Baseline antibody screening turned up just a handful of seropositive AZD1222 recipients.

Using immunoSEQ multiplex PCR, the repertoire was profiled, and TCRdb retains in-frame clones only, with some absent. The sample has about 78,000 clones; approximately 88% are singletons. Turning to this clone: Its target is not known.

The sequence was collected from an adult in good health. Sample: peripheral blood, taken on day 0 of MenACWY control vaccination.

CDR3 coding DNA: TGTGCCAGCAGTATCCCATGGACTGAAGCTTTCTTT. Encoded protein: CASSIPWTEAFF. The chain uses TRBV6-2 or TRBV6-3 and TRBJ1-1; D call uncertain. CDR1 is MNHEY and CDR2 is SVGEGT in the germline V gene. This CDR3 spans 12 amino acids. V gave up 5 bases and J gave up 5 bases, with 9 bases separating them.